This T cell receptor beta chain was identified during a study of blood T cell repertoires in COVID-19. About the research overall: Both acute and convalescent COVID-19 samples were obtained from the United States, Italy and Spain.

TCRdb's table, derived via immunoSEQ multiplex PCR, lists solely in-frame clones and lacks some. The sample records roughly 250,000 clones, 90% to 95% being singletons. Trimming cost V 3 bases and J 5 bases; bases outside gene matches: 4. Looked up from germline, CDR1 is SQVTM and CDR2 is ANQGSEA. The CDR3 consists of 13 residues. Participants were placed into cohorts based on the clinical history they reported. Symptom resolution, clearance, or two negative PCRs marked donors in Cohort 3 as recovered. V and J are TRBV29-1 and TRBJ1-2; 9 nucleotides match TRBD1. This TCR was recovered from a woman younger than 35 who had recovered from COVID-19. Sequences were obtained from PBMCs or T cells enriched from blood (not recorded which). The CDR3 DNA reads as TGCAGCGTTGACACCGGGACAGGGTATGGCTACACCTTC. Translating gives CSVDTGTGYGYTF.